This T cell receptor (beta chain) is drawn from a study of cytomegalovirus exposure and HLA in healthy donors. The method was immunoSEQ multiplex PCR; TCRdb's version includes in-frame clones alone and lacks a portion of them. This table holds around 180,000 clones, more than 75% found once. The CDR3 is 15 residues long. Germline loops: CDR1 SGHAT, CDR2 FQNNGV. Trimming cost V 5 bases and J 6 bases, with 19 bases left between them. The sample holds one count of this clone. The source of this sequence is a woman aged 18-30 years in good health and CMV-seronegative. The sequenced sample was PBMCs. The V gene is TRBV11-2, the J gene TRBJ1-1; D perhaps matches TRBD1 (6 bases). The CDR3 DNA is TGTGCCAGCAGCAGTAGGACTAGGGGGGATTCTGAAGCTTTCTTT. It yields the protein CASSSRTRGDSEAFF. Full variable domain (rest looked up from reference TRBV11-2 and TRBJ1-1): EAGVAQSPRYKIIEKRQSVAFWCNPISGHATLYWYQQILGQGPKLLIQFQNNGVVDDSQLPKDRFSAERLKGVDSTLKIQPAKLEDSAVYLCASSSRTRGDSEAFFGQGTRLTVV.